These 14 T cell receptor beta chains originate from one sample sequenced in a study of blood T cell repertoires in COVID-19. Data came from immunoSEQ multiplex PCR; TCRdb stores just in-frame clones and leaves some out. The sample lists a few hundred thousand clones, roughly 85% occurring once. The sequencing input was PBMCs or T cells enriched from blood (not recorded which). The receptor set was obtained from a middle-aged man who had been exposed to COVID-19.

This clone came up once. The chain combines TRBV18 with TRBJ1-2; the D gene is possibly TRBD1 (6 bases). Trimming removed 3 bases at V and 3 bases at J, with 14 bases between. Germline CDR1 is KGHSH and CDR2 is LQKENI. This CDR3 has 15 residues. The DNA for the CDR3 is TGTGCCAGCTCACCCGAACAGGGACCCTACTATGGCTACACCTTC. Its translation is CASSPEQGPYYGYTF.

The rearrangement joins TRBV9 to TRBJ1-6, with D possibly being TRBD1 (5 bases). From germline, CDR1 is SGDLS and CDR2 YYNGEE. There are 15 residues in the CDR3. V lost 4 bases to trimming and J lost 7 bases, with 15 bases between them. The CDR3, as DNA: TGTGCCAGCAGCACCTCTGACAGTTCAAATTCACCCCTCCACTTT. This encodes CASSTSDSSNSPLHF.

This chain uses TRBV7-9 with TRBJ2-1; weak D call: TRBD1 (7 bases). The V end was cut by 4 bases, the J end by 6 bases, with 10 bases between. This CDR3 has 13 amino acids. Looked up from germline, CDR1 is SEHNR and CDR2 is FQNEAQ (reference sequence). The CDR3 coding sequence is TGTGCCAGCAGCTGGCAGGGGGGCAATGAGCAGTTCTTC. It encodes CASSWQGGNEQFF. Filled out from reference TRBV7-9 and TRBJ2-1, the complete variable domain reads DTGVSQNPRHKITKRGQNVTFRCDPISEHNRLYWYRQTLGQGPEFLTYFQNEAQLEKSRLLSDRFSAERPKGSFSTLEIQRTEQGDSAMYLCASSWQGGNEQFFGPGTRLTVL.

CDR3 in DNA: TGTGCCAGCAGTGACAGGACAGGCCTAAATTCCGGCTACACCTTC. Its translation is CASSDRTGLNSGYTF. The chain couples TRBV6-1 to TRBJ1-2; 7 bases match TRBD1. Trimming at V came to 3 bases and at J to 8 bases, leaving 12 bases not matched to a gene. The length of the CDR3 is 15 residues. The germline V gene encodes CDR1 MNHNS and CDR2 SASEGT.

The chain employs TRBV9 and TRBJ2-7; 14 bases are a match to TRBD2. CDR3 length: 15 residues. The V gene end was trimmed by 3 bases and the J gene end by 6 bases; junction bases not matched to a gene: 5. CDR1 and CDR2 (germline): SGDLS, YYNGEE. The CDR3: CASSEGLAGGFEQYF. For the CDR3, the DNA is TGTGCCAGCAGCGAAGGACTAGCGGGAGGATTCGAGCAGTACTTC.

This rearrangement joins TRBV14 to TRBJ1-1; no firm D call. Germline V gene sequence: CDR1 SGHDN, CDR2 FVKESK. This CDR3 comprises 13 residues. Trimming left V 4 bases short and J 9 bases short, with 15 bases between. CDR3 in amino acids: CASSPRTVGKAFF. The CDR3 region has the DNA TGTGCCAGCAGCCCCCGGACCGTCGGGAAAGCTTTCTTT.

This clone was counted once. This rearrangement joins TRBV10-3 to TRBJ2-7, with TRBD1 identical over 7 bases. Per the germline V gene, CDR1 is ENHRY and CDR2 is SYGVKD. CDR3 length: 15 residues. V gave up 2 bases and J gave up 4 bases; unmatched junction bases: 8. The CDR3 region has the DNA TGTGCCATCAGTGAGGAATCGGGACAGCCATACGAGCAGTACTTC. Encoded protein: CAISEESGQPYEQYF.

This clone was counted once. Mismatch with germline at one junction end may stem from a read error. The chain employs TRBV11-3 and TRBJ1-3; D might be TRBD1 (5 bases). From germline, CDR1 is SGHNT and CDR2 YENEEA. There are 13 residues in the CDR3. The CDR3 sequence: CASSLDQFGGPDF. CDR3 DNA: TGTGCCAGCAGCTTAGATCAGTTCGGGGGACCGGATTTT. Combining the CDR3 with reference TRBV11-3 and TRBJ1-3 gives the whole variable domain EAGVVQSPRYKIIEKKQPVAFWCNPISGHNTLYWYLQNLGQGPELLIRYENEEAVDDSQLPKDRFSAERLKGVDSTLKIQPAELGDSAVYLCASSLDQFGGPDFGEGSWLTVV.

This clone was seen a single time. The J gene is TRBJ1-1, the V gene TRBV30, with D maybe TRBD1 (5 bases). The ends were cut back, 5 bases at V and 6 bases at J, with 19 bases in the middle. The germline CDR1 and CDR2 sequences are GTSNPN and SVGIG (reference sequence). The CDR3 is made up of 14 amino acids. As DNA, the CDR3 is TGTGCCTGGGAGGGGTGGACGGCGGAACCTGAAGCTTTCTTT. It translates to CAWEGWTAEPEAFF.

The chain uses TRBV5-1 and TRBJ1-1; TRBD1 agrees at 8 bases. Trimming took 0 bases from V and 11 from J; bases not matched to a gene: 12. The germline gives CDR1 SGHRS, CDR2 YFSETQ. This CDR3 has 15 amino acids. CDR3 loop: CASSLESMDREKAFF. In nucleotides, the CDR3 is TGCGCCAGCAGCTTGGAATCCATGGACAGGGAAAAGGCTTTCTTT.

The rearrangement uses TRBV11-1 and TRBJ2-7; D gene uncertain. V lost 7 bases to trimming and J lost 0 bases, with 4 bases between them. Germline loops: CDR1 SGHAT, CDR2 FQDESV (reference sequence). The CDR3 covers 11 residues. Here the CDR3 DNA reads TGTGCCAGCACGGGCTCCTACGAGCAGTACTTC. Amino acid sequence: CASTGSYEQYF.

V gene TRBV5-5 combines with J gene TRBJ2-7, with 7 bases fitting TRBD1. The CDR3 sequence is 15 residues long. The V gene's germline CDR1 is SGHKS and CDR2 YYEKEE (reference sequence). V trimming: 2 bases; J trimming: 2 bases; junction bases outside the gene matches: 7. CDR3 nucleotides: TGTGCCAGCAGCTTTTTACCGGGACAGACCTACGAGCAGTACTTC. Residues: CASSFLPGQTYEQYF.

The chain has TRBV10-1 and TRBJ2-2; TRBD2 aligns across 7 bases. J was trimmed by 4 bases and V by 7 bases; bases with no gene match: 9. Per the germline V gene, CDR1 is WNHNN and CDR2 is SYGVQD (reference sequence). This CDR3 is built from 15 residues. For the CDR3, the DNA is TGCGCCAGCACCAAAAGTACGGGGGGCACCGGGGAGCTGTTTTTT. Translated, it gives CASTKSTGGTGELFF.

The gene calls are TRBV24-1 and TRBJ1-2; 11 positions match TRBD1. The CDR3 loop spans 17 amino acids. V gave up 3 bases and J gave up 3 bases; unmatched junction bases: 8. Germline CDR1 KGHDR, CDR2 SFDVKD. In DNA, the CDR3 is TGTGCCACCAGTGATGCAGGACAGGGGGCATCGGACTATGGCTACACCTTC. It translates to CATSDAGQGASDYGYTF.